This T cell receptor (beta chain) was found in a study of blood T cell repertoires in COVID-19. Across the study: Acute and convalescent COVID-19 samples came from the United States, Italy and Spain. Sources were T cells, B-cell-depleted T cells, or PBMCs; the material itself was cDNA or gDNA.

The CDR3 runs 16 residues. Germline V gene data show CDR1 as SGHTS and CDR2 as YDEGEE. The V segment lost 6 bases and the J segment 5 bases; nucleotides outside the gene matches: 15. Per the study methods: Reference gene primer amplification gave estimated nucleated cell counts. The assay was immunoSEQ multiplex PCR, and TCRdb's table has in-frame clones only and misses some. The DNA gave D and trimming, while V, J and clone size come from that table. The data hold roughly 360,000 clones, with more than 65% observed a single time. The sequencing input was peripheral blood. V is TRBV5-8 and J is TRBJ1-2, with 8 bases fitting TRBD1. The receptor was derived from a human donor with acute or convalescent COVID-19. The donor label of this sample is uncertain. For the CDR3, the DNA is TGTGCCAGCACTTCGAATCCCGGGACAGGACCTTATGGCTACACCTTC. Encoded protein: CASTSNPGTGPYGYTF.